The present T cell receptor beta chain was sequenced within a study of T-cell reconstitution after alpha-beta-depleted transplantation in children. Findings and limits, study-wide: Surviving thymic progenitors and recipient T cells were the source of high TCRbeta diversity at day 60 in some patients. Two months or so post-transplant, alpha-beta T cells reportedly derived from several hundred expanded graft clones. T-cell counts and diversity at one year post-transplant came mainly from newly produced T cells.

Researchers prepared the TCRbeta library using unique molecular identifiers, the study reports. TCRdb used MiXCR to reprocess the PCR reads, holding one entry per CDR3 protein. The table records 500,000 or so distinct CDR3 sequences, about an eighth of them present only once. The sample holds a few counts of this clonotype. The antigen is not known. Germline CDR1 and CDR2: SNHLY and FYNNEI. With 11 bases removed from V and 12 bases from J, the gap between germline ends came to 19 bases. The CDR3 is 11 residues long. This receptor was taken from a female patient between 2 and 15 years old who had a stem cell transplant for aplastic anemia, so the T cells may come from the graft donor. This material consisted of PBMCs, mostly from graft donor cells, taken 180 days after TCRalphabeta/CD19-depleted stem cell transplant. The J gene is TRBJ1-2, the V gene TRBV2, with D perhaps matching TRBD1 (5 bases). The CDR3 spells CACTPPAGDTF. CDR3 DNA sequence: TGTGCCTGCACCCCCCCCGCGGGGGACACCTTC. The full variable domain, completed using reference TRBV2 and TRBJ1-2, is EPEVTQTPSHQVTQMGQEVILRCVPISNHLYFYWYRQILGQKVEFLVSFYNNEISEKSEIFDDQFSVERPDGSNFTLKIRSTKLEDSAMYFCACTPPAGDTFGSGTRLTVV.